Below are 9 T cell receptor beta chains sequenced from a single sample in a study of CD8 T cells in Susac syndrome. RNA amounts of roughly 0.45 to 1 ug underwent reverse transcription with random hexamers. TCRdb passed the immunoSEQ multiplex PCR reads through MiXCR, listing each CDR3 protein once. The sample consists of about 120,000 distinct CDR3 sequences, 92% of them appearing once. The sequenced material came from CD4+ T cells from PBMCs. The receptors shown here come from a human donor in good health.

This clonotype turned up a few times. J is TRBJ2-7 and V is TRBV7-2; TRBD2 is a possible D gene (5 bases). This CDR3 contains 12 residues. Per the germline V gene, CDR1 is SGHTA and CDR2 is FQGNSA. The V end was cut by 2 bases, the J end by 6 bases, with 8 bases between. The CDR3 nucleotides read TGTGCCAGCAGCTTATGGGAGTCCGAGCAGTACTTC. It encodes CASSLWESEQYF.

CDR3 sequence (DNA): TGTGCCAGCAGCTTAGTATCGGACAGGGAGTACATTCAGTACTTC. This translates into CASSLVSDREYIQYF. This chain connects TRBV7-2 to TRBJ2-4, with 8 bases aligning to TRBD1. The V gene's germline CDR1 is SGHTA and CDR2 FQGNSA. This CDR3 is built from 15 residues. The ends lost 1 base at V and 8 bases at J; junction bases unmatched: 7.

The chain is built from TRBV5-5 and TRBJ2-2; 11 nucleotides match TRBD2. Germline V CDR1 and CDR2: SGHKS, YYEKEE (reference sequence). Germline trimming cut 0 bases from V and 4 bases from J; bases unmatched to any gene: 5. This CDR3 contains 17 residues. The CDR3 sequence is CASSLGLAGRLTGELFF. CDR3 DNA sequence: TGTGCCAGCAGCTTGGGACTAGCGGGGCGACTCACCGGGGAGCTGTTTTTT.

The chain recombines TRBV20-1 with TRBJ2-1; 15 positions match TRBD2. After removal of 5 bases from V and 8 bases from J, the junction contained 4 bases not matched to a gene. Germline V gene data show CDR1 as DFQATT and CDR2 as SNEGSKA (reference sequence). This CDR3 is 14 amino acids long. CDR3 sequence (DNA): TGCAGTGCTGGACTAGCGGGAGGGCGCTATGAGCAGTTCTTC. Protein product: CSAGLAGGRYEQFF.

The gene calls are TRBV6-1 and TRBJ2-7; D ambiguous. V was trimmed by 2 bases and J by 3 bases, leaving 14 bases between them. The CDR3 totals 15 residues. Germline V gene lookup returns CDR1 MNHNS and CDR2 SASEGT. CDR3 in DNA: TGTGCCAGCAGTGAAAATTTGGGTCGTTACTACGAGCAGTACTTC. As protein: CASSENLGRYYEQYF.

The genes are TRBV20-1 and TRBJ2-7, with D possibly being TRBD1 (6 bases). The CDR3 length is 18 residues. Germline V CDR1 and CDR2: DFQATT, SNEGSKA (reference sequence). Trimming stripped 5 bases from V and 2 bases from J, with 28 bases between. CDR3 loop: CSAPRVPRQETNTYEQYF. In nucleotides, the CDR3 is TGCAGTGCTCCCCGAGTACCGAGACAGGAAACTAACACCTACGAGCAGTACTTC.

The V gene is TRBV5-4, the J gene TRBJ1-2; 10 nucleotides line up with TRBD1. The germline V gene encodes CDR1 SGHNT and CDR2 YYREEE (reference sequence). The CDR3 runs 13 residues. Losses at the gene ends were 6 bases for V and 5 bases for J; bases not matched to a gene: 4. The CDR3 region has the DNA TGTGCCAGCACCGGACAGGGGGTGTATGGCTACACCTTC. Translation: CASTGQGVYGYTF.

As DNA, the CDR3 is TGTGCCAGCAGCTTATCAGGGCCGCAAGAGACCCAGTACTTC. Translated, it gives CASSLSGPQETQYF. The rearrangement links TRBV7-2 to TRBJ2-5; maybe TRBD1 (5 bases). The germline V and J ends were trimmed by 2 bases and 2 bases, with 9 bases remaining between them. The CDR3 is 14 amino acids. Germline V gives CDR1 SGHTA, CDR2 FQGNSA.

The chain carries TRBV3-1 and TRBJ2-2, with TRBD2 matching 13 bases. J gave up 4 bases and V 0 bases, and 8 bases lay outside the gene matches. This CDR3 contains 19 residues. CDR1 is LGHDT and CDR2 is YNNKEL in the germline V gene (reference sequence). DNA for the CDR3: TGTGCCAGCAGCCAAGAAGCACTAGCGGGGGGGCCGGGCACCGGGGAGCTGTTTTTT. Translation gives CASSQEALAGGPGTGELFF.